These 17 T cell receptor beta chains were sequenced from one sample in a study of blood T cells in healthy people across ages. Sample-barcoded 5' priming and a J-beta primer mix drove a second PCR of roughly 6 to 12 cycles. TCRdb re-derived calls from the 5' RACE reads in MiXCR, one entry per CDR3 protein. The sample shows roughly 800,000 distinct CDR3 sequences, 20% to 30% of them seen only once. This same sample was also part of a study on T cells of mothers and their children.

The sequencing sample was made of blood. These receptors all come from a boy aged 5 to 17 in good health.

J is TRBJ2-1 and V is TRBV4-1; the D is unclear. Germline CDR1 reads MGHRA; CDR2 reads YSYEKL. Trimming removed 1 base from V and 9 bases from J, with 10 bases in between. The CDR3 has 13 residues. The DNA for the CDR3 is TGCGCCAGCAGCCAAGGGCGGAACCTTGAGCAGTTCTTC. Translated, it gives CASSQGRNLEQFF.

DNA of the CDR3: TGTGCCAGCTCACCACAATCCGGGACAGGGAGTTCCTACGAGCAGTACTTC. Its protein is CASSPQSGTGSSYEQYF. The gene calls are TRBV18 and TRBJ2-7; TRBD1 agrees at 9 bases. CDR1 is KGHSH, CDR2 LQKENI, per germline. This CDR3 region has 17 residues. V shed 1 base and J 1 base; nucleotides not matched to a gene: 8.

The chain employs TRBV2 and TRBJ1-6; D gene uncertain. Trimming cost V 2 bases and J 7 bases, with 6 bases left between them. CDR1 and CDR2 (germline): SNHLY, FYNNEI. CDR3 length: 13 amino acids. CDR3 residues: CASSEMGNSPLHF. The CDR3 nucleotides are TGTGCCAGCAGTGAAATGGGGAATTCACCCCTCCACTTT.

The DNA for the CDR3 is TGTGCCACCAGCAGAGAGCTTCAGGGCGGCTATGGCTACACCTTC. Protein: CATSRELQGGYGYTF. The chain is built from TRBV15 and TRBJ1-2; TRBD1 might be the D (5 bases). The CDR3 is 15 residues long. Germline CDR1 reads LNHNV; CDR2 reads YYDKDF (reference sequence). V was shortened by 0 bases and J by 4 bases, with 12 bases between the two germline ends.

The V call is TRBV7-9, the J call TRBJ2-1, with 11 bases aligning to TRBD2. CDR3 length: 14 amino acids. V trimming: 8 bases; J trimming: 2 bases; junction bases outside the gene matches: 2. The V gene's germline CDR1 is SEHNR and CDR2 FQNEAQ (reference sequence). The CDR3 sequence: CASGSGRAYNEQFF. In DNA, the CDR3 is TGTGCCAGCGGTAGCGGGAGGGCCTACAATGAGCAGTTCTTC. Full variable domain (outside the CDR3, taken from reference TRBV7-9 and TRBJ2-1): DTGVSQNPRHKITKRGQNVTFRCDPISEHNRLYWYRQTLGQGPEFLTYFQNEAQLEKSRLLSDRFSAERPKGSFSTLEIQRTEQGDSAMYLCASGSGRAYNEQFFGPGTRLTVL.

The CDR3 sequence: CASSYSMRNLKEETQYF. The DNA of the CDR3 is TGTGCCAGCAGTTACTCGATGAGGAACCTGAAAGAGGAGACCCAGTACTTC. The chain uses TRBV6-2 or TRBV6-3 and TRBJ2-5; D gene uncertain. The CDR3 sequence is 17 residues long. The germline V gene encodes CDR1 MNHEY and CDR2 SVGEGT. The germline V and J ends were trimmed by 0 bases and 5 bases, with 19 bases remaining between them.

This clonotype was observed a few times. The rearrangement uses TRBV30 and TRBJ1-2; TRBD1 is a possible D gene (6 bases). The CDR3 is 12 residues long. The germline V gene has CDR1 GTSNPN and CDR2 SVGIG (reference sequence). Between the trimmed V and J ends, which lost 2 bases and 9 bases, there was a span of 13 bases. CDR3 DNA sequence: TGTGCCTGGAGTTATGGCAGGGGACGCTACACCTTC. It codes for CAWSYGRGRYTF.

The genes are TRBV7-2 and TRBJ2-1; 10 bases agree with TRBD2. V was clipped by 1 base and J by 10 bases; unmatched bases: 4. Germline lookup yields CDR1 SGHTA and CDR2 FQGNSA. This CDR3 has 14 amino acids. The CDR3, as DNA: TGTGCCAGCAGCTTAGGCCCGGGACTAGCGGAGCAGTTCTTC. Protein product: CASSLGPGLAEQFF.

This rearrangement joins TRBV10-3 to TRBJ2-1, with 8 bases matching TRBD2. The CDR3 loop spans 16 amino acids. Trimming took 2 bases from V and 0 from J; bases not matched to a gene: 3. In germline, CDR1 is ENHRY, CDR2 SYGVKD. Here the CDR3 reads CAISERAGDSYNEQFF. The CDR3 DNA reads TGTGCCATCAGTGAGCGAGCGGGAGACTCCTACAATGAGCAGTTCTTC.

The V gene is TRBV7-6, the J gene TRBJ1-2, with 7 bases aligning to TRBD1. The germline V gene encodes CDR1 SGHVS and CDR2 FNYEAQ. CDR3 length equals 15 residues. J lost 4 bases, V lost 1 base, and 6 bases had no gene match. The CDR3 DNA follows: TGTGCCAGCAGCTTAGAAATGACAGGGACCTATGGCTACACCTTC. Translation gives CASSLEMTGTYGYTF.

In DNA form, the CDR3 reads TGTGCCAGCAGCACGGGTGGCGGGCGCAATCAGCCCCAGCATTTT. It translates to CASSTGGGRNQPQHF. V and J are TRBV7-2 and TRBJ1-5, with D unclear. Trimming took 5 bases from V and 2 from J, leaving 13 bases between them. Germline assignment: CDR1 SGHTA and CDR2 FQGNSA. This CDR3 is 15 amino acids long. Combining the CDR3 with reference TRBV7-2 and TRBJ1-5 gives the whole variable domain GAGVSQSPSNKVTEKGKDVELRCDPISGHTALYWYRQSLGQGLEFLIYFQGNSAPDKSGLPSDRFSAERTGGSVSTLTIQRTQQEDSAVYLCASSTGGGRNQPQHFGDGTRLSIL.

This chain uses TRBV27 with TRBJ2-3; 7 bases match TRBD1. The CDR3 has 15 amino acids. Germline assignment: CDR1 MNHEY and CDR2 SMNVEV (reference sequence). The V and J ends lost 0 bases and 3 bases, in that order; junction bases with no gene match: 3. CDR3 bases: TGTGCCAGCAGTTTATCAGGGGGCGAGACAGATACGCAGTATTTT. Translation: CASSLSGGETDTQYF.

The CDR3 spells CSARGIKMVAREQYF. CDR3 coding DNA: TGCAGTGCTAGAGGTATCAAGATGGTAGCGAGGGAGCAGTACTTC. The chain couples TRBV20-1 to TRBJ2-7, with D perhaps TRBD2 (5 bases). The CDR3 runs to 15 residues. Germline V lookup: CDR1 DFQATT, CDR2 SNEGSKA (reference sequence). The V end was cut by 1 base, the J end by 7 bases, with 20 bases between.

This clonotype was seen more than once but under ten times. The chain is built from TRBV4-3 and TRBJ1-1; tentative D call: TRBD1 (5 bases). With 3 bases removed from V and 4 bases from J, the gap between germline ends came to 12 bases. This CDR3 has 14 amino acids. Germline CDR1 and CDR2: LGHNA and YSLEER. The CDR3 sequence: CASSHPRGGTEAFF. CDR3 in DNA: TGCGCCAGCAGCCACCCTCGGGGGGGCACTGAAGCTTTCTTT.

The chain recombines TRBV20-1 with TRBJ2-1; a possible D gene is TRBD1 (6 bases). The J call is in doubt because the DNA end fits TRBJ2-5 better. The CDR3 has 14 amino acids. The V gene's germline CDR1 is DFQATT and CDR2 SNEGSKA (reference sequence). The CDR3 DNA reads as TGCAGTGCTAAGGGCCACAGGGAAGGAGAGACCCAGTACTTC. It encodes CSAKGHREGETQYF.

The chain joins TRBV13 to TRBJ2-1; TRBD2 might be the D (6 bases). Germline V lookup: CDR1 PRHDT, CDR2 FYEKMQ (reference sequence). V gave up 3 bases and J gave up 6 bases, with 12 bases separating them. The CDR3 consists of 14 residues. The CDR3 sequence is CASSLGGRVNEQFF. The DNA for the CDR3 is TGTGCCAGCAGCTTGGGGGGAAGGGTCAATGAGCAGTTCTTC.

This chain links TRBV5-4 with TRBJ1-6, with D possibly matching TRBD1 (5 bases). The CDR3 has 16 amino acids. The V end lost 0 bases, the J end lost 2 bases, and 9 bases lay between the germline ends. Looked up from germline, CDR1 is SGHNT and CDR2 is YYREEE (reference sequence). For the CDR3, the DNA is TGTGCCAGCAGCTTGGCGCAGGGCCCCTATAATTCACCCCTCCACTTT. Translating it yields CASSLAQGPYNSPLHF.